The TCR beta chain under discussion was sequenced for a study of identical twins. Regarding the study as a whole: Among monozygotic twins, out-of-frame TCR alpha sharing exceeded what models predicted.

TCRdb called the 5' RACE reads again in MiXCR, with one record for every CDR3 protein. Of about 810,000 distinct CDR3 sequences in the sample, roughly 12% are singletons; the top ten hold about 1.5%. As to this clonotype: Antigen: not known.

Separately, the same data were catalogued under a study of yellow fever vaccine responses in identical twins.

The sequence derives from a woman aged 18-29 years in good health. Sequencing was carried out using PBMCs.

The CDR3 DNA follows: TGCGCCAGCAGCCAAGATCGGACCGAATTCGATTCACCCCTCCACTTT. The encoded protein is CASSQDRTEFDSPLHF. The genes are TRBV4-1 and TRBJ1-6; D not resolved. Germline V gives CDR1 MGHRA, CDR2 YSYEKL. Trimming removed 0 bases from V and 8 bases from J, with 14 bases in between. This CDR3 contains 16 residues.